The clone carrying this T cell receptor beta chain has a handful of counts. Libraries were prepared by immunoSEQ multiplex PCR; TCRdb keeps only in-frame clonotypes and omits some of them. The sample holds around 300,000 clones, under 90% seen once. This entry is derived from a study of blood T cell repertoires in COVID-19. Germline CDR1 SGHRS, CDR2 YFSETQ. The CDR3 length is 14 residues. Trimming took off 4 bases at V and 6 bases at J, with 17 bases between the two ends. This chain uses TRBV5-1 with TRBJ2-7; D possibly corresponds to TRBD1 (6 bases). This clonotype was sampled from a woman between 50 and 59 years old who had recovered from COVID-19. Sequencing was done on a sample of peripheral blood. The DNA for the CDR3 is TGCGCCAGCAGCGCACGGGACACTGCACGCGAGCAGTACTTC. Translated, it gives CASSARDTAREQYF.